This T cell receptor (beta chain) comes out of a study of blood T cell repertoires in COVID-19. Original methodology: For nucleated cells, counts were estimated from reference gene primer amplification. This table comes from immunoSEQ multiplex PCR, and its TCRdb copy is limited to in-frame clones, with some not included. That table furnishes V, J and clone size, whereas the DNA furnished D and trimming. Among about 210,000 clones listed, around 80% were seen once. There are 15 residues in the CDR3. The germline gives CDR1 MNHEY, CDR2 SMNVEV (reference sequence). V dropped 2 bases and J dropped 10; count of bases not matched to a gene: 6.

Specimen: peripheral blood. The sequence came from a woman between 35 and 50 years old with acute or convalescent COVID-19. This sequence joins TRBV27 and TRBJ1-4; 11 bases fit TRBD1. The CDR3 DNA is TGTGCCAGCAGTTTAGGACAGGGGGCGCAGGGAAAACTGTTTTTT. It yields the protein CASSLGQGAQGKLFF.